This T cell receptor (beta chain) is from a study of technical replicates of blood from several donors. The assay was immunoSEQ multiplex PCR, and TCRdb's table has in-frame clones only and misses some. Among approximately 73,000 clones listed, roughly 90% were seen once. The V gene's germline CDR1 is SGHDT and CDR2 YYEEEE. This CDR3 is built from 15 residues. With 1 base clipped from V and 3 bases from J, the junction kept 6 bases outside the gene matches. The specimen sequenced was T cells isolated from PBMCs. This TCR derives from a human donor in good health. The chain has TRBV5-6 and TRBJ1-1, with 7 positions matching TRBD1. The chain's CDR3 is CASSLFDRADTEAFF. CDR3 sequence (DNA): TGTGCCAGCAGCTTGTTTGACAGGGCTGACACTGAAGCTTTCTTT.